This T cell receptor beta chain was sequenced for a study of molecular identifiers for immune sequencing clone quantification. The CDR3 is 18 amino acids. The germline CDR1 and CDR2 sequences are SGHRS and YFSETQ. J was trimmed by 0 bases and V by 2 bases; bases with no gene match: 11. This clonotype came up many times. Using its own MiXCR run on the PCR reads, TCRdb lists one record per CDR3 protein. This table has 50,000 to 70,000 distinct CDR3 sequences, roughly 20% appearing once. Construction of naive CD8 libraries employed about 18,000 to 1,100,000 sorted cells together with 10%, 30% or 50% RNA.

The sequencing input was naive CD8+ T cells from blood, with Jurkat cell RNA spiked in. As to subset: FACS-sorted CD8+CD4-CCR7+CD45RA+ naive T cells. The J gene is TRBJ1-2, the V gene TRBV5-1; 9 positions agree with TRBD1. The TCR comes from a human donor in good health. Some libraries in this study had Jurkat cell RNA spiked in. The CDR3: CASSFGLDRGKTNYGYTF. The CDR3 nucleotides read TGCGCCAGCAGCTTTGGGCTGGACAGGGGCAAGACTAACTATGGCTACACCTTC.